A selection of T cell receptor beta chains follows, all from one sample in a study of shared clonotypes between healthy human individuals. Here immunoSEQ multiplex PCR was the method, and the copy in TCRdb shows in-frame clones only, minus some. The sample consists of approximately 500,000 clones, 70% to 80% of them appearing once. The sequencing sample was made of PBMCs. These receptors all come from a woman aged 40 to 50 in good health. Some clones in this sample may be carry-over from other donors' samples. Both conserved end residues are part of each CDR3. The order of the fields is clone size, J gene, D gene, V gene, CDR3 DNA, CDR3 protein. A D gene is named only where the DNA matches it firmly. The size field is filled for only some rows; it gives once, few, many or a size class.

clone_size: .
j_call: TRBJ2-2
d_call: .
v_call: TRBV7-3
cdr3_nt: TGTGCCAGCAGCCCCTCCTCGGACGGGTCCGGGGAGCTGTTTTTT
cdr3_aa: CASSPSSDGSGELFF

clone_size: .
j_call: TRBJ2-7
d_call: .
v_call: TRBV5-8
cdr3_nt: TGTGCCAGCAGCTTTATGGACAGCCTATACTACGAGCAGTACTTC
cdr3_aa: CASSFMDSLYYEQYF

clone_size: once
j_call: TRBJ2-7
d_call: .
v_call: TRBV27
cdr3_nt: TGTGCCAGCAGTCAGGGTGGGGTAGGGCAGTACTTC
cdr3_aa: CASSQGGVGQYF

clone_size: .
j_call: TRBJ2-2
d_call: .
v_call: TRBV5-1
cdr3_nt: TGCGCCAGCAGCCCCGGGACCGAAGCCGGGGAGCTGTTTTTT
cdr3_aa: CASSPGTEAGELFF

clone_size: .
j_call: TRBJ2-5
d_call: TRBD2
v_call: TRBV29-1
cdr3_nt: TGCAGCGGCGATCTAGCGGGAGGGTTTGCGGAGACCCAGTACTTC
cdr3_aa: CSGDLAGGFAETQYF

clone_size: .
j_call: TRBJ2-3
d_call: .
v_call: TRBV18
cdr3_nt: TGTGCCAGCTCCCCTTCGAGGGCGGATACGCAGTATTTT
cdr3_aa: CASSPSRADTQYF

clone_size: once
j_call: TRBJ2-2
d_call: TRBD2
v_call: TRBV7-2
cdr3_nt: TGTGCCAGCAGCTCCTACAGCGGGAGGAGCACCGGGGAGCTGTTTTTT
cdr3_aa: CASSSYSGRSTGELFF

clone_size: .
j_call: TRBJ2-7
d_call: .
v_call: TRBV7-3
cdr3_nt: TGTGCCAGCAGCTTGACCCAGGGGTCCCACGAGCAGTACTTC
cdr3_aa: CASSLTQGSHEQYF

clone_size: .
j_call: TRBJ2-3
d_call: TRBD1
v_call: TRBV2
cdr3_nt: TGTGCCAGCAGCGATACAGGGGGGGATACGCAGTATTTT
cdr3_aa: CASSDTGGDTQYF

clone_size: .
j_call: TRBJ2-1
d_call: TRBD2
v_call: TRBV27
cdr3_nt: TGTGCCAGCAGCCATGGGGGGGGGAATGAGCAGTTCTTC
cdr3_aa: CASSHGGGNEQFF

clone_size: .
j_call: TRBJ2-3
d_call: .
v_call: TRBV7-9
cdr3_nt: TGTGCCAGCAGCCGCCGGGACTTAAATACGCAGTATTTT
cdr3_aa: CASSRRDLNTQYF

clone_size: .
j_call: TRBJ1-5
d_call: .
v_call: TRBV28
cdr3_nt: TGTGCCAGCACCGTGGTAATGGGCAATCAGCCCCAGCATTTT
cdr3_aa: CASTVVMGNQPQHF

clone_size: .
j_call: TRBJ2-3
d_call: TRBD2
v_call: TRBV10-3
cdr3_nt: TGTGCCATCAGCCATACTCTAGCGGGAGGAAGCACAGATACGCAGTATTTT
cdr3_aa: CAISHTLAGGSTDTQYF

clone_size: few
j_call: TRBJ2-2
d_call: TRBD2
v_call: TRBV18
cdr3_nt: TGTGCCAGCTCACTGGGGTTCGGGACTAAGAACACCGGGGAGCTGTTTTTT
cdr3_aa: CASSLGFGTKNTGELFF

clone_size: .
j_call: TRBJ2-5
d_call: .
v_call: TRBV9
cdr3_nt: TGTGCCAGCAGCCCCGTCGGGACCAATCAAGAGACCCAGTACTTC
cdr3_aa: CASSPVGTNQETQYF

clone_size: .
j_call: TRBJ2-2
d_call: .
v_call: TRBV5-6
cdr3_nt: TGTGCCAGCAGCTTGGACGCGCAGGGGCGGGGCACCGGGGAGCTGTTTTTT
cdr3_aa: CASSLDAQGRGTGELFF

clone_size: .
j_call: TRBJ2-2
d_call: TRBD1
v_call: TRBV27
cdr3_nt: TGTGCCAGCAGTGACAGGGGCAGCGGGGAGCTGTTTTTT
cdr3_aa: CASSDRGSGELFF

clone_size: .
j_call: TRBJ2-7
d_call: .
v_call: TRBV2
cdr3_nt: TGTGCCAGCATCGAAGGAGGGACTCCAGCCTACGAGCAGTACTTC
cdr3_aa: CASIEGGTPAYEQYF

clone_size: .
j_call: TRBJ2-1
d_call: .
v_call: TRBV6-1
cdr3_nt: TGTGCCAGCAGTGAAGATAGGTCGCGGAACAATGAGCAGTTCTTC
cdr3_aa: CASSEDRSRNNEQFF

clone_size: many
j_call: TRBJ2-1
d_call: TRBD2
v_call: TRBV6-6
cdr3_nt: TGTGCCAGCAGTTTGAGCGGGACCTACAATGAGCAGTTCTTC
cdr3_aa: CASSLSGTYNEQFF

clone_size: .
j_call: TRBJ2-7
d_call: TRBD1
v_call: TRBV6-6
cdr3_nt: TGTGCCAGCAGTTACGCAGGACAGGGGCTATACGAGCAGTACTTC
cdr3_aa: CASSYAGQGLYEQYF

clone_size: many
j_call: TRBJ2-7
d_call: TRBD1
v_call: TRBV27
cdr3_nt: TGTGCCAGCAGTTCCCTCTCCGGACAGGGGAGAATAAAGTACTTC
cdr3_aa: CASSSLSGQGRIKYF

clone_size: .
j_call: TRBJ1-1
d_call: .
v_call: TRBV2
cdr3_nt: TGTGCCAGCAGTGTAACCTGGGAGACTGAAGCTTTCTTT
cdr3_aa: CASSVTWETEAFF

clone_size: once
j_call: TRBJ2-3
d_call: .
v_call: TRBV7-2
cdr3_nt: TGTGCCAGCAGCTTAGTGCGGGACCCCACAGATACGCAGTATTTT
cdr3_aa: CASSLVRDPTDTQYF

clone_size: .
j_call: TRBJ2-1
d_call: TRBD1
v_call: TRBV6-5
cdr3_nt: TGTGCCAGCACTGTCCCGGGACAGGGTGCTGAGCAGTTCTTC
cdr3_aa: CASTVPGQGAEQFF

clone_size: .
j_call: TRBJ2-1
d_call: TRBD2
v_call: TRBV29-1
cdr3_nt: TGCAGCGTTGAAGAGCCGGGACTAAGGCAGTTCTTC
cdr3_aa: CSVEEPGLRQFF

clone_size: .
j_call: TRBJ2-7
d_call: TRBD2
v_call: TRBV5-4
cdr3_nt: TGTGCCAGCAGCACTGAGCGGGGGGCCTACGAGCAGTACTTC
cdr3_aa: CASSTERGAYEQYF

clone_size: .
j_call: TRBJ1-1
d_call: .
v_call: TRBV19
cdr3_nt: TGTGCCAGTAGTATTCGGAGGGAAACCGAAGCTTTCTTT
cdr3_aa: CASSIRRETEAFF

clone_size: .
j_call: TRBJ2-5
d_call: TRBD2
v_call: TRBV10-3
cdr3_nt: TGTGCCATCAGCACAGGGACTAGCGGGAGGAGAATCCAAGAGACCCAGTACTTC
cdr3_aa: CAISTGTSGRRIQETQYF

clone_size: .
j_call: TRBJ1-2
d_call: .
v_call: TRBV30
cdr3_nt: TGTGCCTGGAGTGTGAGTGAACGCTACACCTTC
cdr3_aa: CAWSVSERYTF

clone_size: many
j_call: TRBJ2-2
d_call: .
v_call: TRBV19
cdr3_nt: TGTGCCAGTACCCCGGACTGGTTTCGAAACACCGGGGAGCTGTTTTTT
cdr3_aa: CASTPDWFRNTGELFF

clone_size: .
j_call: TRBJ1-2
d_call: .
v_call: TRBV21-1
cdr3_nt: TGTGCCAGCAGCAAAGCCCCCGGGATAAATGGCTACACCTTC
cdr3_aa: CASSKAPGINGYTF

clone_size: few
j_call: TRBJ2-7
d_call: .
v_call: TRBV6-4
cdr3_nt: TGTGCCAGCAGTGTCAAAGCAGGGGCTAGTTCCTACGAGCAGTACTTC
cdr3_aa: CASSVKAGASSYEQYF

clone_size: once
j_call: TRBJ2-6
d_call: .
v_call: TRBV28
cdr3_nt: TGTGCCAGCAGTTTAAGGGCAGGCGGCTCTGGGGCCAACGTCCTGACTTTC
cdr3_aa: CASSLRAGGSGANVLTF

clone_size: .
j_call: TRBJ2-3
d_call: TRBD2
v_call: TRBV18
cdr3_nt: TGTGCCAGCTCACCAGCAAACCTAGCGGGCACAGATACGCAGTATTTT
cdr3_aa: CASSPANLAGTDTQYF

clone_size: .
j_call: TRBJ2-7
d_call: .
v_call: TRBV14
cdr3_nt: TGTGCCAGCAGCCAAGGCAGCTACGAGCAGTACTTC
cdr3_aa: CASSQGSYEQYF

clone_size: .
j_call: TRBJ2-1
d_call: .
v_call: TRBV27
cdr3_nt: TGTGCCAGCAGTTTGTTCCCCTGGGGGGTAAGGGATGAGCAGTTCTTC
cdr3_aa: CASSLFPWGVRDEQFF

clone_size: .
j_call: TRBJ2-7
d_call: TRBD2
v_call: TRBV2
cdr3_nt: TGTGCCAGCAGTGAACGGTCTAGCGGGAGTCTGGGCTACGAGCAGTACTTC
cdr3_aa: CASSERSSGSLGYEQYF

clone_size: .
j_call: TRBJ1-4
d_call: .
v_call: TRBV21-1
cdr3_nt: TGTGCCAGCGGGCCCTCTAATGAAAAACTGTTTTTT
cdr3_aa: CASGPSNEKLFF

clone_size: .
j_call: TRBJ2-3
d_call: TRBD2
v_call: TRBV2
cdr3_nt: TGTGCCAGCGGTGGAAGCGGGAGTCGGACAGATACGCAGTATTTT
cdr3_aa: CASGGSGSRTDTQYF

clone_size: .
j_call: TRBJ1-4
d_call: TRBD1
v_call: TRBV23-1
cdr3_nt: TGCGCCAGCAGTCTTGGTAACAGGGGGCTACCCCTGGTAGCTAATGAAAAACTGTTTTTT
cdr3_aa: CASSLGNRGLPLVANEKLFF

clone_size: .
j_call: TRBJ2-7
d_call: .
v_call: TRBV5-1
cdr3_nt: TGCGCCAGCAACTTGGTATCCGGGGCGGACTACGAGCAGTACTTC
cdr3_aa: CASNLVSGADYEQYF

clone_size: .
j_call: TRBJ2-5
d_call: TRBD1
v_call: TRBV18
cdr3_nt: TGTGCCAGCTCACCCGTAGGGGGCGAAGGGAGTTTGGAGACCCAGTACTTC
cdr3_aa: CASSPVGGEGSLETQYF

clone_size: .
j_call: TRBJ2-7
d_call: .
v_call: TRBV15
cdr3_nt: TGTGCCACCAGCAGAGGATTGGCCAGGGGAGTCTACGAGCAGTACTTC
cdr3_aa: CATSRGLARGVYEQYF

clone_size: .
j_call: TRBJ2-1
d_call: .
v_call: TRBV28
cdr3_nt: TGTGCCAGCTCGGACGGCTCCTACAATGAGCAGTTCTTC
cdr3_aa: CASSDGSYNEQFF

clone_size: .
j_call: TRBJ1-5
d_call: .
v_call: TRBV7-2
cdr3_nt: TGTGCCAGCAGCTTGGACAGCTATCAGCCCCAGCATTTT
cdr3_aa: CASSLDSYQPQHF

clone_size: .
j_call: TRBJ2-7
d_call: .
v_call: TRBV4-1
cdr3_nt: TGCGCCAGCAGCCCCCAAGAGGGTAGCTTCTACGAGCAGTACTTC
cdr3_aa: CASSPQEGSFYEQYF

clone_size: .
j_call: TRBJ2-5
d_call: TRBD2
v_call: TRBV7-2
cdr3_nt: TGTGCCAGCAGCTCGGGACTAGCGGTCCCCCAAGAGACCCAGTACTTC
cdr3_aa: CASSSGLAVPQETQYF

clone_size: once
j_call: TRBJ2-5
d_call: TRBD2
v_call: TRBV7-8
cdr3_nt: TGTGCCAGCAGCCCGACTAGCGGGAGGGCCGGAGAGACCCAGTACTTC
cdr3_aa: CASSPTSGRAGETQYF